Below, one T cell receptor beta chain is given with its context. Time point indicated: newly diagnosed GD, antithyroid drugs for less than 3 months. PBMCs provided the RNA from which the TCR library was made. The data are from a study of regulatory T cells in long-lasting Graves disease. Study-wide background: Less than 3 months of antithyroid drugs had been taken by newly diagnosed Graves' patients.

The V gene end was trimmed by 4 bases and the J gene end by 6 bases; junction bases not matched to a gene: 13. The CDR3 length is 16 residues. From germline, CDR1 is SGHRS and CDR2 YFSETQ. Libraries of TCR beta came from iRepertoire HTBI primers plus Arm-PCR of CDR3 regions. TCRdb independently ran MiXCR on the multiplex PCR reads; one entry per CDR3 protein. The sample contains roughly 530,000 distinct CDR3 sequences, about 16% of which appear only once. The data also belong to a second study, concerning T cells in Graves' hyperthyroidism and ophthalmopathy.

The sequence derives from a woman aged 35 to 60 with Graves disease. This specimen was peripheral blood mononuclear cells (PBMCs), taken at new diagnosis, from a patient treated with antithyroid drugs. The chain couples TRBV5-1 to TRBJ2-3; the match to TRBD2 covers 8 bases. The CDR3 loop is CASSPGGGVLFDTQYF. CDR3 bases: TGCGCCAGCAGCCCCGGGGGGGGAGTACTATTCGATACGCAGTATTTT.